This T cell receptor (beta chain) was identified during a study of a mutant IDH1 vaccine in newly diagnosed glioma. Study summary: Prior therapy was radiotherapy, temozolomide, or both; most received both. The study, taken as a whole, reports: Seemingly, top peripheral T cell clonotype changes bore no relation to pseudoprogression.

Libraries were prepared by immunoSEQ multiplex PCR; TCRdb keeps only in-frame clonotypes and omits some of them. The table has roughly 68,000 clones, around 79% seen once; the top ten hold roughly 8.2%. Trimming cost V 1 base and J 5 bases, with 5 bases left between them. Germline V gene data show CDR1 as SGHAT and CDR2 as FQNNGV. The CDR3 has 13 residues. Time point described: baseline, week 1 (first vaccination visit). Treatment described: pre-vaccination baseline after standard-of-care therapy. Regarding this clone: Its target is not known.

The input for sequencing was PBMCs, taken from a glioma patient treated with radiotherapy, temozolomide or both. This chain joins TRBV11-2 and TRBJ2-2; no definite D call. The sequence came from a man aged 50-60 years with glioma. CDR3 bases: TGTGCCAGCAGCTTAGCAGAGACCGGGGAGCTGTTTTTT. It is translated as CASSLAETGELFF.